Listed below are T cell receptor beta chains from one sample, sequenced in a study of T cells after yellow fever vaccination. TCRdb processed the 5' RACE reads anew with MiXCR; each CDR3 protein has one entry. The sample has 400,000 or so distinct CDR3 sequences; around 20% are singletons. The starting material was PBMCs, obtained before the yellow fever booster vaccination. Receptors originate from a man younger than 30 who received the YFV17D yellow fever vaccine. Both conserved end residues are part of each CDR3. Fields, in order: V gene, D gene, J gene, clone size, CDR3 DNA, CDR3 protein. The D gene is left open where the match is weak. The size field is filled for only some rows; it gives once, few, many or a size class.

V gene: TRBV20-1
D gene: NA
J gene: TRBJ2-7
clone size: few
CDR3 DNA: TGCAGTGCTAGTTTTGGGGGAGGTCAGGGCGAGCAGTACTTC
CDR3 protein: CSASFGGGQGEQYF

V gene: TRBV27
D gene: NA
J gene: TRBJ2-7
clone size: NA
CDR3 DNA: TGTGCCAGCAGTTTTATCGCAGCCAAGTCCAAGCAGTACTTC
CDR3 protein: CASSFIAAKSKQYF

V gene: TRBV7-2
D gene: TRBD2
J gene: TRBJ2-3
clone size: many
CDR3 DNA: TGTGCCAGCAGCTGGGCTAGCGGGGTTGCAGATACGCAGTATTTT
CDR3 protein: CASSWASGVADTQYF

V gene: TRBV6-2/TRBV6-3
D gene: NA
J gene: TRBJ2-1
clone size: once
CDR3 DNA: TGTGCCAGCACCCGAGGGAGGGGGCCCCGTTTATGGGAGCAGTTCTTC
CDR3 protein: CASTRGRGPRLWEQFF

V gene: TRBV6-5
D gene: NA
J gene: TRBJ1-2
clone size: few
CDR3 DNA: TGTGCCAGCAGTTACCAGGGGAACTACACCTTC
CDR3 protein: CASSYQGNYTF

V gene: TRBV20-1
D gene: NA
J gene: TRBJ2-2
clone size: NA
CDR3 DNA: TGCAGTGCTAGAGATCCGGGGGTTCCGAACACCGGGGAGCTGTTTTTT
CDR3 protein: CSARDPGVPNTGELFF

V gene: TRBV6-2/TRBV6-3
D gene: NA
J gene: TRBJ2-3
clone size: many
CDR3 DNA: TGTGCCAGCAGTCCTCTCGATACGCAGTATTTT
CDR3 protein: CASSPLDTQYF

V gene: TRBV28
D gene: NA
J gene: TRBJ1-1
clone size: NA
CDR3 DNA: TGTGCCAGCAGCGGGCCTTTGAACACTGAAGCTTTCTTT
CDR3 protein: CASSGPLNTEAFF

V gene: TRBV6-6
D gene: NA
J gene: TRBJ1-6
clone size: few
CDR3 DNA: TGTGCCAGCAGTTCATCCTATAATTCACCCCTCCACTTT
CDR3 protein: CASSSSYNSPLHF

V gene: TRBV15
D gene: TRBD1
J gene: TRBJ2-3
clone size: few
CDR3 DNA: TGTGCCACCAGCCCCCACAGGGGGAGCACAGATACGCAGTATTTT
CDR3 protein: CATSPHRGSTDTQYF

V gene: TRBV20-1
D gene: TRBD1
J gene: TRBJ1-6
clone size: NA
CDR3 DNA: TGCAGTACCAGGACAGGGGAGGGTTCACCCCTCCACTTT
CDR3 protein: CSTRTGEGSPLHF

V gene: TRBV7-3
D gene: TRBD2
J gene: TRBJ2-2
clone size: NA
CDR3 DNA: TGTGCCAGCAGCCCGGGACTAGCGTGGACCGGGGAGCTGTTTTTT
CDR3 protein: CASSPGLAWTGELFF

V gene: TRBV5-1
D gene: TRBD1
J gene: TRBJ1-2
clone size: NA
CDR3 DNA: TGCGCCAGCACCTGGGACAGGGTCGACTATGGCTACACCTTC
CDR3 protein: CASTWDRVDYGYTF

V gene: TRBV5-1
D gene: NA
J gene: TRBJ1-2
clone size: NA
CDR3 DNA: TGCGCCAGCAGCTTCGACGGGGACTATGGCTACACCTTC
CDR3 protein: CASSFDGDYGYTF

V gene: TRBV6-5
D gene: TRBD2
J gene: TRBJ2-1
clone size: few
CDR3 DNA: TGTGCCAGCAGTCAGCCGGGGGGGGATAATGAGCAGTTCTTC
CDR3 protein: CASSQPGGDNEQFF

V gene: TRBV12-3/TRBV12-4
D gene: NA
J gene: TRBJ1-5
clone size: few
CDR3 DNA: TGTGCCAGCAGGAAGGACAGTGGGAATCAGCCCCAGCATTTT
CDR3 protein: CASRKDSGNQPQHF

V gene: TRBV7-6
D gene: NA
J gene: TRBJ1-4
clone size: many
CDR3 DNA: TGTGCCAGCAGCACTAATGAAAAACTGTTTTTT
CDR3 protein: CASSTNEKLFF

V gene: TRBV10-3
D gene: NA
J gene: TRBJ2-1
clone size: NA
CDR3 DNA: TGTGCCATCAGCGGGGGCTCCTACAATGAGCAGTTCTTC
CDR3 protein: CAISGGSYNEQFF

V gene: TRBV4-2
D gene: TRBD1
J gene: TRBJ1-1
clone size: few
CDR3 DNA: TGTGCCAGCAGCCAAGAGGGGACAGGGGACTCGATTGAAGCTTTCTTT
CDR3 protein: CASSQEGTGDSIEAFF

V gene: TRBV20-1
D gene: NA
J gene: TRBJ2-7
clone size: few
CDR3 DNA: TGCAGTGCTAGGGGCCGGAACGAGCAGTACTTC
CDR3 protein: CSARGRNEQYF

V gene: TRBV6-2/TRBV6-3
D gene: TRBD2
J gene: TRBJ2-2
clone size: few
CDR3 DNA: TGTGCCAGCAGTTACTCGACTAGCGGGGGGGCGAACACCGGGGAGCTGTTTTTT
CDR3 protein: CASSYSTSGGANTGELFF

V gene: TRBV11-2
D gene: NA
J gene: TRBJ2-3
clone size: NA
CDR3 DNA: TGTGCCAGCAGCCCAACGGGGGGCCACACAGATACGCAGTATTTT
CDR3 protein: CASSPTGGHTDTQYF

V gene: TRBV5-4
D gene: TRBD2
J gene: TRBJ2-3
clone size: NA
CDR3 DNA: TGTGCCAGCAGCCTGGGACTAGCAACGGCAGATACGCAGTATTTT
CDR3 protein: CASSLGLATADTQYF

V gene: TRBV7-2
D gene: NA
J gene: TRBJ2-7
clone size: NA
CDR3 DNA: TGTGCCCGGGTGGGGGGCCGGAAGGCAAAGCAGTACTTC
CDR3 protein: CARVGGRKAKQYF

V gene: TRBV7-9
D gene: NA
J gene: TRBJ1-2
clone size: NA
CDR3 DNA: TGTGCCAGCAGCTTCGGGAATAACTATGGCTACACCTTC
CDR3 protein: CASSFGNNYGYTF

V gene: TRBV11-2
D gene: NA
J gene: TRBJ1-2
clone size: few
CDR3 DNA: TGTGCCAGCAGCTCTACGAGTACTCGGGAGTATGGCTACACCTTC
CDR3 protein: CASSSTSTREYGYTF

V gene: TRBV12-3/TRBV12-4
D gene: TRBD1
J gene: TRBJ2-1
clone size: many
CDR3 DNA: TGTGCCAGCAGGTCCTCAGGGGGCTACTACAATGAGCAGTTCTTC
CDR3 protein: CASRSSGGYYNEQFF

V gene: TRBV27
D gene: NA
J gene: TRBJ1-5
clone size: many
CDR3 DNA: TGTGCCAGCAGTTTTACCGGGGGACAGCCCCAGCATTTT
CDR3 protein: CASSFTGGQPQHF

V gene: TRBV4-3
D gene: NA
J gene: TRBJ2-5
clone size: NA
CDR3 DNA: TGCGCCAGCAGCCAAGTGGCAGGGAGGATCCAGTACTTC
CDR3 protein: CASSQVAGRIQYF

V gene: TRBV29-1
D gene: NA
J gene: TRBJ1-1
clone size: few
CDR3 DNA: TGCAGCGGGGATGGGGGGGCGCTGGACACTGAAGCTTTCTTT
CDR3 protein: CSGDGGALDTEAFF

V gene: TRBV27
D gene: TRBD1
J gene: TRBJ2-3
clone size: NA
CDR3 DNA: TGTGCCAGCAAGCCCTTTGGGACAGGGGGCACAGATACGCAGTATTTT
CDR3 protein: CASKPFGTGGTDTQYF

V gene: TRBV15
D gene: NA
J gene: TRBJ1-2
clone size: NA
CDR3 DNA: TGTGCCACCAGCAGAGGTACAGGGACCCCTTACTATGGCTACACCTTC
CDR3 protein: CATSRGTGTPYYGYTF

V gene: TRBV7-3
D gene: NA
J gene: TRBJ2-6
clone size: few
CDR3 DNA: TGTGCCAGCAGCTCCGGAACAGCTGGGGCCAACGTCCTGACTTTC
CDR3 protein: CASSSGTAGANVLTF

V gene: TRBV29-1
D gene: NA
J gene: TRBJ1-2
clone size: NA
CDR3 DNA: TGCAGCGTTGCCGACTATGGCTACACCTTC
CDR3 protein: CSVADYGYTF

V gene: TRBV4-1
D gene: TRBD1
J gene: TRBJ1-1
clone size: few
CDR3 DNA: TGCGCCAGCAGCCAGATGACAGGGGCCAACACTGAAGCTTTCTTT
CDR3 protein: CASSQMTGANTEAFF

V gene: TRBV12-3/TRBV12-4
D gene: TRBD1
J gene: TRBJ1-2
clone size: NA
CDR3 DNA: TGTGCCAGCAGTTTTGGCAGGGGGCATGGCTACACCTTC
CDR3 protein: CASSFGRGHGYTF

V gene: TRBV12-5
D gene: NA
J gene: TRBJ2-5
clone size: few
CDR3 DNA: TGTGCTAGTGCCAATGGAGAGACCCAGTACTTC
CDR3 protein: CASANGETQYF

V gene: TRBV5-1
D gene: TRBD2
J gene: TRBJ2-4
clone size: few
CDR3 DNA: TGCGCCAGCAGCGAAGGACTAGCGGGGGGTCGGAACATTCAGTACTTC
CDR3 protein: CASSEGLAGGRNIQYF

V gene: TRBV12-3/TRBV12-4
D gene: NA
J gene: TRBJ2-5
clone size: NA
CDR3 DNA: TGTGCCAGCAGTTTAGTTCTACAGCAAGAGACCCAGTACTTC
CDR3 protein: CASSLVLQQETQYF

V gene: TRBV7-2
D gene: NA
J gene: TRBJ1-5
clone size: NA
CDR3 DNA: TGTGCCAGCAGCTACATTGGAACTCTTACCCAGCATTTT
CDR3 protein: CASSYIGTLTQHF

V gene: TRBV4-1
D gene: NA
J gene: TRBJ1-2
clone size: NA
CDR3 DNA: TGCGCCAGCAAGGACTTAACAGGGAAGAACTATGGCTACACCTTC
CDR3 protein: CASKDLTGKNYGYTF

V gene: TRBV24-1
D gene: TRBD1
J gene: TRBJ2-2
clone size: NA
CDR3 DNA: TGTGCCACCGGCGCGGGACAGGGGACGGCCGGGGAGCTGTTTTTT
CDR3 protein: CATGAGQGTAGELFF

V gene: TRBV6-2/TRBV6-3
D gene: NA
J gene: TRBJ1-1
clone size: NA
CDR3 DNA: TGTGCCAGCACCACAAGGAGGGCGGACACTGAAGCTTTCTTT
CDR3 protein: CASTTRRADTEAFF

V gene: TRBV10-3
D gene: TRBD2
J gene: TRBJ2-5
clone size: NA
CDR3 DNA: TGTGCCATCAAGCCTAGCGGGGGCGTACAAGAGACCCAGTACTTC
CDR3 protein: CAIKPSGGVQETQYF

V gene: TRBV7-3
D gene: TRBD1
J gene: TRBJ1-6
clone size: few
CDR3 DNA: TGTGCCAGCAGCTGGGACAGGGAGTCACCCCTCCACTTT
CDR3 protein: CASSWDRESPLHF

V gene: TRBV7-2
D gene: NA
J gene: TRBJ2-5
clone size: NA
CDR3 DNA: TGTGCCAGCAGCTTAATGGGCCCCCGTGGGGAGACCCAGTACTTC
CDR3 protein: CASSLMGPRGETQYF

V gene: TRBV5-1
D gene: NA
J gene: TRBJ1-1
clone size: few
CDR3 DNA: TGCGCCAGCAGCTTGGAACGGGTTGGTTATAGTACTGAAGCTTTCTTT
CDR3 protein: CASSLERVGYSTEAFF

V gene: TRBV20-1
D gene: NA
J gene: TRBJ2-1
clone size: few
CDR3 DNA: TGCAGTGCTTTCCCCATGGGTAATGAGCAGTTCTTC
CDR3 protein: CSAFPMGNEQFF

V gene: TRBV20-1
D gene: NA
J gene: TRBJ2-3
clone size: NA
CDR3 DNA: TGCAGTGCTAGAGGGCCCCTGACAGATACGCAGTATTTT
CDR3 protein: CSARGPLTDTQYF

V gene: TRBV7-3
D gene: TRBD1
J gene: TRBJ1-1
clone size: NA
CDR3 DNA: TGTGCCAGCAGCTTGACAGGGGGCCTTCTTCCCACTGAAGCTTTCTTT
CDR3 protein: CASSLTGGLLPTEAFF

V gene: TRBV20-1
D gene: TRBD1
J gene: TRBJ1-1
clone size: NA
CDR3 DNA: TGCAGTGCTAGGGTGACAGGGAGGTACAACATGAACACTGAAGCTTTCTTT
CDR3 protein: CSARVTGRYNMNTEAFF